What follows are 25 T cell receptor beta chains derived from one specimen sequenced in a study of read filtering for tumor transcriptome and immune sequencing (dated by TCRdb to 2019 to 2021). The instrument given in TCRdb is Illumina HiSeq 4000. The Immunoverse kit was used to build TCR libraries from around 420 ng RNA, with molecular barcoded adaptors covering alpha/delta and beta/gamma chains. TCRdb reran the public reads through fastp at Q25 and MiXCR, keeping productive beta chains. Rows merge per CDR3 protein into single entries with the most common DNA and genes. Here the sample has roughly 90,000 distinct CDR3 sequences; around an eighth occur a single time. The ten largest make up more than 12% of the sample. Input material: a population of CD138-negative cells sorted from bone marrow. What the cell subset or site label conveys for this sample: bone marrow mononuclear cells depleted of CD138+ plasma/myeloma cells by negative magnetic selection. The receptor source for this set is a donor at least 40 years old with multiple myeloma.

This clonotype was detected ten times or more. The J gene is TRBJ1-1, the V gene TRBV5-1, with TRBD1 matching 7 bases. The CDR3 is 15 residues long. Per germline, CDR1 SGHRS and CDR2 YFSETQ. J gave up 1 base and V 5 bases, and 8 bases lay outside the gene matches. The DNA for the CDR3 is TGCGCCAGCAGTACGGGACAGTCCAGGAACACTGAAGCTTTCTTT. This sequence encodes CASSTGQSRNTEAFF.

On this clonotype: Since a much larger clone is just one base distant, this may be a read error. CDR3 DNA sequence: TGTGCCAGCAGTGAAGCGGGGGACACTGAAGCTTTCTTT. Encoded protein: CASSEAGDTEAFF. The chain carries TRBV2 and TRBJ1-1; perhaps TRBD1 as D (5 bases). Per the germline V gene, CDR1 is SNHLY and CDR2 is FYNNEI. This CDR3 comprises 13 residues. Deletions cut 0 bases from V and 3 bases from J, with 5 bases between. Together with reference TRBV2 and TRBJ1-1, the CDR3 gives the full variable domain: EPEVTQTPSHQVTQMGQEVILRCVPISNHLYFYWYRQILGQKVEFLVSFYNNEISEKSEIFDDQFSVERPDGSNFTLKIRSTKLEDSAMYFCASSEAGDTEAFFGQGTRLTVV.

This clonotype was seen at least ten times. The rearrangement uses TRBV28 and TRBJ2-2; TRBD2 is a possible D gene (6 bases). The germline CDR1 and CDR2 sequences are MDHEN and SYDVKM. Trimming stripped 6 bases from V and 5 bases from J, with 16 bases between. The CDR3 has 15 amino acids. CDR3 nucleotide sequence: TGTGCCAGCAGGCCCGGGACTGTTCATACCGGGGAGCTGTTTTTT. This translates into CASRPGTVHTGELFF.

This clonotype was seen ten or more times. The J gene is TRBJ2-1, the V gene TRBV7-8, with 12 bases fitting TRBD2. Germline V lookup: CDR1 SGHVS, CDR2 FQNEAQ. The CDR3 is 16 amino acids. Losses at the gene ends were 5 bases for V and 7 bases for J; bases not matched to a gene: 9. The CDR3 nucleotides are TGTGCCAGCAGCCCACGGACTAGCGGGAAGGGTAATGAGCAGTTCTTC. Translation: CASSPRTSGKGNEQFF.

CDR3 protein: CASSATGEEGDQFF. CDR3 sequence (DNA): TGTGCCAGCAGTGCGACGGGAGAGGAGGGGGACCAGTTCTTC. The chain uses TRBV2 and TRBJ2-1; D assignment may be TRBD1 or TRBD2 (6 bases each). The CDR3 runs 14 residues. V lost 4 bases and J lost 13, with 20 bases in between. Germline assignment: CDR1 SNHLY and CDR2 FYNNEI.

This clonotype was seen many times. The chain recombines TRBV28 with TRBJ1-5, with D possibly matching TRBD1 (6 bases). The V end lost 4 bases, the J end lost 0 bases, and 13 bases lay between the germline ends. The CDR3 spans 16 residues. Per germline, CDR1 MDHEN and CDR2 SYDVKM. The CDR3 loop is CASSSGTLLSNQPQHF. CDR3 in DNA: TGTGCCAGCAGTTCCGGGACACTCCTTAGCAATCAGCCCCAGCATTTT. Full variable domain (outside the CDR3, taken from reference TRBV28 and TRBJ1-5): DVKVTQSSRYLVKRTGEKVFLECVQDMDHENMFWYRQDPGLGLRLIYFSYDVKMKEKGDIPEGYSVSREKKERFSLILESASTNQTSMYLCASSSGTLLSNQPQHFGDGTRLSIL.

The J gene is TRBJ2-1, the V gene TRBV7-9; D may be TRBD2 (6 bases). The CDR3 contains 17 residues. Germline assignment: CDR1 SEHNR and CDR2 FQNEAQ (reference sequence). Trimming cost V 5 bases and J 7 bases, with 24 bases left between them. CDR3 sequence: CASSPIGRLDKLNEQFF. CDR3 DNA sequence: TGTGCCAGCAGCCCCATCGGGAGACTAGACAAGTTAAATGAGCAGTTCTTC.

This clonotype was detected ten times or more. The V call is TRBV5-1, the J call TRBJ1-4; D is undetermined. The CDR3 length is 15 residues. Trimming pared 0 bases from V and 7 bases from J, leaving 13 bases between. The germline gives CDR1 SGHRS, CDR2 YFSETQ. CDR3 in amino acids: CASSLEEGDGEKLFF. CDR3 in DNA: TGCGCCAGCAGCTTGGAGGAGGGCGACGGTGAAAAACTGTTTTTT.

This clonotype appeared many times. This chain joins TRBV2 and TRBJ2-3; 8 bases line up with TRBD2. The V gene's germline CDR1 is SNHLY and CDR2 FYNNEI. The length of the CDR3 is 13 residues. The V segment lost 7 bases and the J segment 2 bases; nucleotides outside the gene matches: 2. This CDR3 reads CASKRELTDTQYF. CDR3 nucleotide sequence: TGTGCCAGCAAGCGGGAGCTCACAGATACGCAGTATTTT.

This clonotype has a handful of counts. This may be a read error: a much more frequent sequence differs by one nucleotide. The rearrangement links TRBV5-1 to TRBJ2-1, with a weak D call TRBD1 (6 bases). CDR1 is SGHRS and CDR2 is YFSETQ in the germline V gene. The CDR3 has 14 residues. The CDR3 coding sequence is TGCGCCAGCAGCTTGAGTCAGGGGAATAATGGGCAGTTCTTC. This codes for CASSLSQGNNGQFF.

This clonotype has at least ten counts. The chain recombines TRBV5-4 with TRBJ2-1; D possibly corresponds to TRBD2 (6 bases). Germline lookup yields CDR1 SGHNT and CDR2 YYREEE (reference sequence). This CDR3 contains 15 residues. V lost 6 bases and J 0 bases, leaving 13 bases between the germline ends. As DNA, the CDR3 is TGTGCCAGCAACTCCGGGAGCAGCTCCTACAATGAGCAGTTCTTC. It is translated as CASNSGSSSYNEQFF.

Worth noting for this clonotype: With a much larger clone just one base away, this may be a read error. The gene calls are TRBV7-2 and TRBJ2-1; 8 positions match TRBD2. The J segment lost 6 bases and the V segment lost 4 bases, leaving 11 bases of the junction unmatched. Germline values: CDR1 SGHTA, CDR2 FQGNSA. The CDR3 has 16 residues. The CDR3 DNA is TGTGCCAGCAGCTACGCCGGGACTAGGGCTTCCAATGAGCAGTTCTTC. Amino acid sequence: CASSYAGTRASNEQFF.

The chain employs TRBV23-1 and TRBJ2-5; tentatively, D is TRBD1 (5 bases). TRBV23-1 is placed among ORFs of uncertain function. The CDR3 contains 15 residues. Trimming shortened V by 0 bases and J by 5 bases, and 13 bases separated the two germline ends. CDR3 sequence reads: CASSQSKGPGETQYF. The CDR3 DNA reads as TGCGCCAGCAGTCAATCGAAGGGGCCCGGGGAGACCCAGTACTTC.

This clonotype occurred many times. The rearrangement joins TRBV7-2 to TRBJ1-1; maybe TRBD1 (6 bases). This CDR3 is 13 amino acids long. CDR1 and CDR2 (germline): SGHTA, FQGNSA. V lost 1 base and J 10 bases, leaving 13 bases between the germline ends. The CDR3 DNA reads TGTGCCAGCAGCTTAGAAGGGGGGCGCCGAGCTTTCTTT. Protein sequence: CASSLEGGRRAFF.

To note about this clonotype: One end of the junction is discordant with germline, which a read error may explain. V gene TRBV2 combines with J gene TRBJ2-7; the D call may be TRBD1 or TRBD2 (5 bases each). The CDR3 extends over 13 amino acids. Germline CDR1 is SNHLY and CDR2 is FYNNEI. For the CDR3, the DNA is TGTGCCAGCAGCTTATACTCAGGGACCGAGCAGTGCTTC. Its protein product is CASSLYSGTEQCF.

Many counts were recorded for this clonotype. The chain is built from TRBV4-2 and TRBJ2-5, with D maybe TRBD2 (6 bases). V lost 1 base and J 5 bases, leaving 11 bases between the germline ends. CDR1 and CDR2 from the germline V gene are LGHNA and YNFKEQ. The CDR3 extends over 14 amino acids. Here the CDR3 reads CASSQVGSWETQYF. CDR3 nucleotides: TGTGCCAGCAGCCAAGTCGGGAGTTGGGAGACCCAGTACTTC.

This clonotype occurred a few times. The CDR3 nucleotides read TGCAGTGCTGCCCCGCGAATACTAGCGGGGGGAGGTTACGAGCAGTACTTC. It codes for CSAAPRILAGGGYEQYF. This chain connects TRBV20-1 to TRBJ2-7; 12 bases are a match to TRBD2. CDR1 and CDR2 from the germline V gene are DFQATT and SNEGSKA (reference sequence). The CDR3 length is 17 residues. V shed 5 bases and J 4 bases; nucleotides not matched to a gene: 15.

This clonotype was observed a handful of times. The chain recombines TRBV29-1 with TRBJ2-2; maybe TRBD1 (5 bases). The CDR3 covers 11 residues. In germline, CDR1 is SQVTM, CDR2 ANQGSEA. V lost 4 bases, J lost 6 bases, and 6 bases lay in between. The CDR3 DNA reads TGCAGCGTTGGCAGGGCCGGGGAGCTGTTTTTT. Encoded protein: CSVGRAGELFF.

This clonotype was seen many times. J is TRBJ2-2 and V is TRBV19, with D possibly being TRBD2 (6 bases). The CDR3 covers 16 residues. CDR1 and CDR2 from the germline V gene are LNHDA and SQIVND (reference sequence). V gave up 10 bases and J gave up 2 bases, with 20 bases separating them. This CDR3 reads CATKVRLASNTGELFF. In DNA, the CDR3 is TGTGCCACCAAAGTCCGTCTAGCGAGTAACACCGGGGAGCTGTTTTTT.

This clonotype was counted at least ten times. The chain couples TRBV4-1 to TRBJ2-7, with no clear D. The CDR3 is 11 residues long. CDR1 is MGHRA and CDR2 is YSYEKL in the germline V gene. V lost 1 base, J lost 7 bases, and 5 bases lay in between. The CDR3 loop is CASSQGFEQYF. For the CDR3, the DNA is TGCGCCAGCAGCCAAGGCTTTGAGCAGTACTTC.

The table lists this clonotype with many counts. The J gene is TRBJ1-5, the V gene TRBV20-1; TRBD1 matches at 7 bases. The CDR3 length is 12 residues. V shed 4 bases and J 5 bases; nucleotides not matched to a gene: 2. Germline assignment: CDR1 DFQATT and CDR2 SNEGSKA (reference sequence). CDR3 nucleotides: TGCAGTGCTAAAACAGGGGATCAGCCCCAGCATTTT. Its translation is CSAKTGDQPQHF.

This clonotype showed up many times. The J gene is TRBJ2-2, the V gene TRBV28; no reliable D call. This CDR3 region has 13 residues. Germline V gives CDR1 MDHEN, CDR2 SYDVKM. V shed 4 bases and J shed 5 bases, with 8 bases lying between them. CDR3 region: CASSSPPTGELFF. CDR3 bases: TGTGCCAGCAGTTCCCCACCGACCGGGGAGCTGTTTTTT.

This clonotype was counted only a few times. This likely came from a read error, as a far larger clone is one base away. The chain uses TRBV12-3 or TRBV12-4 and TRBJ2-1; TRBD2 matches at 8 bases. The CDR3 is 14 residues long. The CDR3 loop reads CASRAAGGRNGQFF. The CDR3 DNA reads as TGTGCCAGCAGGGCTGCGGGAGGACGGAATGGGCAGTTCTTC.

For this clonotype: A much larger clone is a single base away; this may be a read error. This chain connects TRBV7-2 to TRBJ2-1; 10 positions match TRBD2. Germline values: CDR1 SGHTA, CDR2 FQGNSA. CDR3 size: 18 residues. The CDR3 protein is CANSLVSSGSGRSNEQFF. In DNA form, the CDR3 reads TGTGCCAACAGCTTAGTGAGTAGCGGTAGCGGGAGGAGCAATGAGCAGTTCTTC.

This clonotype appeared many times. V usage is TRBV12-5 and J usage is TRBJ1-2; D remains ambiguous. Deletions cut 5 bases from V and 2 bases from J, with 3 bases between. CDR3 length: 11 amino acids. Germline V gives CDR1 LGHNT, CDR2 FRNRAP. For the CDR3, the DNA is TGTGCTAGTGGTAGGAACTATGGCTACACCTTC. Translated: CASGRNYGYTF. The variable domain in full, with the rest retrieved from reference TRBV12-5 and TRBJ1-2, is DARVTQTPRHKVTEMGQEVTMRCQPILGHNTVFWYRQTMMQGLELLAYFRNRAPLDDSGMPKDRFSAEMPDATLATLKIQPSEPRDSAVYFCASGRNYGYTFGSGTRLTVV.